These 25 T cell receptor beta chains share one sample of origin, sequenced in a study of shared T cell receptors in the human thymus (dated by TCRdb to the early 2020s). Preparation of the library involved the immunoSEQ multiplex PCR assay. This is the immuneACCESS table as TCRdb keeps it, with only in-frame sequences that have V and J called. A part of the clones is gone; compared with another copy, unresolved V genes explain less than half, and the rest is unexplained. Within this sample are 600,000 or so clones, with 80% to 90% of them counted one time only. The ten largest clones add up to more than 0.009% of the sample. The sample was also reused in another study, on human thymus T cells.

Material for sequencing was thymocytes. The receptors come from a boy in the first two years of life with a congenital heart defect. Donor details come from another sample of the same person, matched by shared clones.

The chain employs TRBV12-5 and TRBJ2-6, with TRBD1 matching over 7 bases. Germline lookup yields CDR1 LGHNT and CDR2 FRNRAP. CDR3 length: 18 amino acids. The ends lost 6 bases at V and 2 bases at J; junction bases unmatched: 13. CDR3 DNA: TGTGCTAGTGGCCAGACAGGGACCAAGGGCACTGGGGCCAACGTCCTGACTTTC. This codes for CASGQTGTKGTGANVLTF.

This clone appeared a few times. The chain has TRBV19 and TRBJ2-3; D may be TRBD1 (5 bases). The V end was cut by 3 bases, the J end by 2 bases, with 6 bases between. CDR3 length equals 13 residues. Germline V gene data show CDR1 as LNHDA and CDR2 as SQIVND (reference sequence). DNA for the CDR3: TGTGCCAGTAGTATGACAGACACAGATACGCAGTATTTT. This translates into CASSMTDTDTQYF.

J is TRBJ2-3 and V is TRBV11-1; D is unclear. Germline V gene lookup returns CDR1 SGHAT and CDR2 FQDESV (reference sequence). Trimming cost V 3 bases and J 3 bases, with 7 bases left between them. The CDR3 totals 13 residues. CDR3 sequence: CASSFPGTDTQYF. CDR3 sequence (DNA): TGTGCCAGCAGCTTCCCCGGGACAGATACGCAGTATTTT.

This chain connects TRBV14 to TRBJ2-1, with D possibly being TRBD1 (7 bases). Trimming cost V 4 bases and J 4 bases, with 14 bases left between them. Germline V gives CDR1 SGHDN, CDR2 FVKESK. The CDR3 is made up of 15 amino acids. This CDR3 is CASSRQGGQYNEQFF. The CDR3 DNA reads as TGTGCCAGCAGCCGCCAGGGGGGACAGTACAATGAGCAGTTCTTC.

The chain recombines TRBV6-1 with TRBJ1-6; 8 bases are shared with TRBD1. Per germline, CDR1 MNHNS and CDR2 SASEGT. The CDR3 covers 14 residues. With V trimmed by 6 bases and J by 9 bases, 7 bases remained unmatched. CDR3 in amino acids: CASSGDRGGSPLHF. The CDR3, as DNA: TGTGCCAGCAGCGGCGACAGGGGTGGTTCACCCCTCCACTTT.

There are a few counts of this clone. The CDR3 DNA sequence: TGTGCCAGCAGTCTTTCCCGAACTCCTAATGAAAAACTGTTTTTT. Its translation is CASSLSRTPNEKLFF. The chain combines TRBV28 with TRBJ1-4; D not resolved. The CDR3 runs 15 residues. Trimming shortened V by 5 bases and J by 3 bases, and 13 bases separated the two germline ends. Germline CDR1 MDHEN, CDR2 SYDVKM. The full variable domain, its missing parts supplied by reference TRBV28 and TRBJ1-4, is DVKVTQSSRYLVKRTGEKVFLECVQDMDHENMFWYRQDPGLGLRLIYFSYDVKMKEKGDIPEGYSVSREKKERFSLILESASTNQTSMYLCASSLSRTPNEKLFFGSGTQLSVL.

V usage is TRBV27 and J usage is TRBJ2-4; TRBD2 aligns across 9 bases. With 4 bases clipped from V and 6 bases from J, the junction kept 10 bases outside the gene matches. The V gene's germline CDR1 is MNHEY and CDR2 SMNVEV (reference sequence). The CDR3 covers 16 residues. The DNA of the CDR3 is TGTGCCAGCAGTTCCCGCAGAGCGGGAGGTTCAAACATTCAGTACTTC. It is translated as CASSSRRAGGSNIQYF.

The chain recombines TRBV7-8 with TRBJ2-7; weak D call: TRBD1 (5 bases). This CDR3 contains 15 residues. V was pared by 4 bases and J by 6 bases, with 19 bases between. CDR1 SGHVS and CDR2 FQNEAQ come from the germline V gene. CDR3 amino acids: CASSSVIRPRGEQYF. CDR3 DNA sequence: TGTGCCAGCAGCTCTGTGATTAGGCCTAGGGGCGAGCAGTACTTC.

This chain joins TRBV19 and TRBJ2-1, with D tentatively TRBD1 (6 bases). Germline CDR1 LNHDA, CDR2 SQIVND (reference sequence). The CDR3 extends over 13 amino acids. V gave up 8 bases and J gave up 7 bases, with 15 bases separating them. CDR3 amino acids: CASRGQGCNEQFF. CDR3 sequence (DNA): TGTGCCAGTCGCGGTCAGGGGTGTAATGAGCAGTTCTTC.

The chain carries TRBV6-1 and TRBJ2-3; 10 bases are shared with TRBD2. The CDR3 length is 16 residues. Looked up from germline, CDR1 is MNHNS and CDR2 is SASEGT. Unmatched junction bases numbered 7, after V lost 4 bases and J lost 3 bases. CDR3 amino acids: CASSGSAGGGTDTQYF. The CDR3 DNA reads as TGTGCCAGCAGTGGATCAGCGGGGGGGGGAACAGATACGCAGTATTTT.

The CDR3 reads CASSQEQGACQPQHF. CDR3 bases: TGCGCCAGCAGCCAAGAACAGGGGGCCTGTCAGCCCCAGCATTTT. This chain connects TRBV4-3 to TRBJ1-5; 9 positions match TRBD1. The CDR3 is 15 residues long. Trimming cost V 0 bases and J 6 bases; bases outside gene matches: 3. Germline assignment: CDR1 LGHNA and CDR2 YSLEER.

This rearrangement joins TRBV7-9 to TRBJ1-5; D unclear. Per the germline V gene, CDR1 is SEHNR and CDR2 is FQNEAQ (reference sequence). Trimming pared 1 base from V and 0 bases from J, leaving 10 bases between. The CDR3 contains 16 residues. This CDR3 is CASSLEQLDSNQPQHF. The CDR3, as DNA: TGTGCCAGCAGCTTAGAACAGCTTGATAGCAATCAGCCCCAGCATTTT.

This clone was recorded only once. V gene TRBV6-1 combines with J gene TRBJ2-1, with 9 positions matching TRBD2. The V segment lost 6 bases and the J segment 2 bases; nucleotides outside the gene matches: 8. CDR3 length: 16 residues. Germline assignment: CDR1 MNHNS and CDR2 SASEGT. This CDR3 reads CASSETPSGAYNEQFF. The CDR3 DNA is TGTGCCAGCAGCGAAACTCCTAGCGGGGCCTACAATGAGCAGTTCTTC.

DNA for the CDR3: TGTGCCAGCAGTTTTCAGGATCTTGACTCTGGGGCCAACGTCCTGACTTTC. Protein sequence: CASSFQDLDSGANVLTF. The V and J genes are TRBV28 and TRBJ2-6; D unclear. V was pared by 3 bases and J by 0 bases, with 12 bases between. This CDR3 contains 17 residues. Per the germline V gene, CDR1 is MDHEN and CDR2 is SYDVKM. The complete variable domain, with remaining parts taken from reference TRBV28 and TRBJ2-6, reads DVKVTQSSRYLVKRTGEKVFLECVQDMDHENMFWYRQDPGLGLRLIYFSYDVKMKEKGDIPEGYSVSREKKERFSLILESASTNQTSMYLCASSFQDLDSGANVLTFGAGSRLTVL.

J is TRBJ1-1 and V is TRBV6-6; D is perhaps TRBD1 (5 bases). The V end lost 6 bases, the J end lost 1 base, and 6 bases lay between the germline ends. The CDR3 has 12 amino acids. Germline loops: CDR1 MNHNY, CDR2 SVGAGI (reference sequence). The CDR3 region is CASRTGNTEAFF. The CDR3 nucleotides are TGTGCCAGCAGAACAGGGAACACTGAAGCTTTCTTT.

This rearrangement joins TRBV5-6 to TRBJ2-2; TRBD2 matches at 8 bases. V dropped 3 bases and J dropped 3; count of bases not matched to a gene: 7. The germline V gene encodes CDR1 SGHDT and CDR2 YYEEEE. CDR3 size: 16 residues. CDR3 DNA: TGTGCCAGCAGCTCCATAGCGGGGAGTCACACCGGGGAGCTGTTTTTT. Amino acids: CASSSIAGSHTGELFF.

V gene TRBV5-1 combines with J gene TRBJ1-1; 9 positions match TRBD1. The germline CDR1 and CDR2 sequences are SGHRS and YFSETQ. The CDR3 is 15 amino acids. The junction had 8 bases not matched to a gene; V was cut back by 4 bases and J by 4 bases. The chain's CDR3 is CASSVGGDRATEAFF. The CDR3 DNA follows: TGCGCCAGCAGCGTGGGGGGGGACAGGGCCACTGAAGCTTTCTTT.

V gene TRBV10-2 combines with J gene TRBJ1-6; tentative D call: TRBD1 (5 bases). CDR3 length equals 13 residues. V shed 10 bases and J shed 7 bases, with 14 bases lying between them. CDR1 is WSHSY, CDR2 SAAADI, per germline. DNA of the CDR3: TGCGCCACCCAGGGTAGTCTGAATTCACCCCTCCACTTT. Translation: CATQGSLNSPLHF.

The CDR3 protein is CASSLLAGVGYNEQFF. Written as DNA, the CDR3 is TGTGCCAGCAGTCTACTAGCGGGAGTGGGCTACAATGAGCAGTTCTTC. The rearrangement joins TRBV28 to TRBJ2-1, with TRBD2 matching over 11 bases. Germline lookup yields CDR1 MDHEN and CDR2 SYDVKM. Trimming took 5 bases from V and 3 from J; bases not matched to a gene: 6. The CDR3 runs 16 residues.

CDR3 in DNA: TGTGCCAGCAGCCAAGGCGGGGTGTGGGAAAAACTGTTTTTT. Protein sequence: CASSQGGVWEKLFF. The rearrangement links TRBV14 to TRBJ1-4; no reliable D call. CDR1 and CDR2 from the germline V gene are SGHDN and FVKESK. Trimming removed 1 base from V and 8 bases from J, with 11 bases in between. The CDR3 extends over 14 amino acids.

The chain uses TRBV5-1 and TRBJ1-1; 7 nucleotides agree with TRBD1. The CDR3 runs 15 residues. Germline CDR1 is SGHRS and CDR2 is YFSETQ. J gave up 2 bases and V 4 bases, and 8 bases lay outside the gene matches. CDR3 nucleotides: TGCGCCAGCAGCCCGGGGACAGCTCTAAACACTGAAGCTTTCTTT. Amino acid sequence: CASSPGTALNTEAFF. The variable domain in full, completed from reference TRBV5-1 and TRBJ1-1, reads KAGVTQTPRYLIKTRGQQVTLSCSPISGHRSVSWYQQTPGQGLQFLFEYFSETQRNKGNFPGRFSGRQFSNSRSEMNVSTLELGDSALYLCASSPGTALNTEAFFGQGTRLTVV.

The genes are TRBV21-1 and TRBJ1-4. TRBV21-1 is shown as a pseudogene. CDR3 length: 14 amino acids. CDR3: CASSKVTDNEKLFF. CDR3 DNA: TGTGCCAGCAGCAAAGTTACTGATAATGAAAAACTGTTTTTT.

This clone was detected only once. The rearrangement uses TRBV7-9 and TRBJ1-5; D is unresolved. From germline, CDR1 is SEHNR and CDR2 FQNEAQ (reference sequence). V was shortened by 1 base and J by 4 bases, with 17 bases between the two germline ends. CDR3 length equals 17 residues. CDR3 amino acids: CASSLEVGEAGNQPQHF. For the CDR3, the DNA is TGTGCCAGCAGCTTAGAAGTTGGGGAGGCCGGTAATCAGCCCCAGCATTTT.

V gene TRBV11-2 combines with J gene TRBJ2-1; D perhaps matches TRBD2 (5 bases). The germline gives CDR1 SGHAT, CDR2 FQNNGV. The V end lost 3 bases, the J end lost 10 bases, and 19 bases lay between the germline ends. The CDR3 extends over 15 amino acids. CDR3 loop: CASSFAKRRGGEQFF. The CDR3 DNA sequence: TGTGCCAGCAGCTTTGCAAAGCGGCGAGGTGGGGAGCAGTTCTTC.

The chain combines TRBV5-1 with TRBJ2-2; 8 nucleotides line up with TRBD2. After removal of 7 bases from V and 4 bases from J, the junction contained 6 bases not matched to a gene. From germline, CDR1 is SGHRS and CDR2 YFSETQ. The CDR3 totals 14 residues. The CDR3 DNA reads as TGCGCCAGCGATCCCGGGACTAGCACCGGGGAGCTGTTTTTT. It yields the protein CASDPGTSTGELFF.